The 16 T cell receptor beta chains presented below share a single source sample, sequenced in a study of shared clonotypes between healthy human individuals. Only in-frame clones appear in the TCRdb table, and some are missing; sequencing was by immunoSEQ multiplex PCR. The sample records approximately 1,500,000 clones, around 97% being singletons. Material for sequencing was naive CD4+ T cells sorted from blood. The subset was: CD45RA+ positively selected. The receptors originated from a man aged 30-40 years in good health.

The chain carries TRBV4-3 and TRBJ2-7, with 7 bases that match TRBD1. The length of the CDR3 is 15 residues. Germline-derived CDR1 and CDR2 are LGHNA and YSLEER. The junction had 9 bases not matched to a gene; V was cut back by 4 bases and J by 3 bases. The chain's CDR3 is CASSLGTVGIYEQYF. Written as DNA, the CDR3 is TGCGCCAGCAGCCTGGGGACAGTAGGCATCTACGAGCAGTACTTC.

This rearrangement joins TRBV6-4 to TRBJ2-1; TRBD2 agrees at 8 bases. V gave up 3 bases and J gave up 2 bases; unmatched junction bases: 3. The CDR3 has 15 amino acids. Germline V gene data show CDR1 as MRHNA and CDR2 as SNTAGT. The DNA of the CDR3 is TGTGCCAGCAGTGAAGACGGGAGGGCCTACAATGAGCAGTTCTTC. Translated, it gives CASSEDGRAYNEQFF.

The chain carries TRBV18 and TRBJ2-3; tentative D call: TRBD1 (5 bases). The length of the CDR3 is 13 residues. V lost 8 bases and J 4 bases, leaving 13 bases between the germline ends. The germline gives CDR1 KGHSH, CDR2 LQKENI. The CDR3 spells CASGTAGPDTQYF. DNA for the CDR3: TGTGCCAGCGGAACAGCAGGGCCAGATACGCAGTATTTT.

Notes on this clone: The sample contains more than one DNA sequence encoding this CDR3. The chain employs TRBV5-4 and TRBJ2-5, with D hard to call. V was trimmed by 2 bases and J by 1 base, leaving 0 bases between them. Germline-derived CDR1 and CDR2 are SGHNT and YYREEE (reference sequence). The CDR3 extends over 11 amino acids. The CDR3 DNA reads TGTGCCAGCAGCTTCCAAGAGACCCAGTACTTC. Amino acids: CASSFQETQYF.

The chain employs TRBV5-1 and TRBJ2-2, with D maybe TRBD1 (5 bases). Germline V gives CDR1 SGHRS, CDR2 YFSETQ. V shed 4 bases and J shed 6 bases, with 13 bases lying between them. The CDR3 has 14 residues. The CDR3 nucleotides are TGCGCCAGCAGCGCCTCAGGGATGGCCGGGGAGCTGTTTTTT. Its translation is CASSASGMAGELFF.

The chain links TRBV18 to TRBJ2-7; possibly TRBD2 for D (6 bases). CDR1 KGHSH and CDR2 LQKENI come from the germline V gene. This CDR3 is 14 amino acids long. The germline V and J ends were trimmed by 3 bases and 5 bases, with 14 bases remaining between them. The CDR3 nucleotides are TGTGCCAGCTCACCGGAGACTAGAAAACACGAGCAGTACTTC. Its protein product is CASSPETRKHEQYF.

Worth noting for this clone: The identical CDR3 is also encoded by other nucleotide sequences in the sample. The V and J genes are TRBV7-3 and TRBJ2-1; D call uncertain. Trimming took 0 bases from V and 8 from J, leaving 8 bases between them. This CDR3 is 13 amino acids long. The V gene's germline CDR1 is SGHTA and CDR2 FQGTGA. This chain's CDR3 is CASSLTRRDEQFF. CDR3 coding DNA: TGTGCCAGCAGCTTAACGCGCCGGGATGAGCAGTTCTTC.

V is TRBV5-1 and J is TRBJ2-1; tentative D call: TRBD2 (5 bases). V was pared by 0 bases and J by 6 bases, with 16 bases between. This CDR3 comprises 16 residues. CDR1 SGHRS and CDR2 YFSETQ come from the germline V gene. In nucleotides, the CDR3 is TGCGCCAGCAGCTTGGGAGATAGCGTAGTCTCCAATGAGCAGTTCTTC. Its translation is CASSLGDSVVSNEQFF.

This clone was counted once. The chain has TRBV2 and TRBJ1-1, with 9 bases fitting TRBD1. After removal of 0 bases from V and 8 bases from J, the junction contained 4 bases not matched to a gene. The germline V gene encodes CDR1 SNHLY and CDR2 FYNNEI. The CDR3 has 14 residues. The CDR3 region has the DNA TGTGCCAGCAGTGAAGCCGGGACAGGGTTAGAAGCTTTCTTT. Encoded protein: CASSEAGTGLEAFF.

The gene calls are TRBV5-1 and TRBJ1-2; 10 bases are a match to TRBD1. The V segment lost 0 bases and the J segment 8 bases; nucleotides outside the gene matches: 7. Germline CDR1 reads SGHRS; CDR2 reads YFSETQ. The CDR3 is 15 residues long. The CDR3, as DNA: TGCGCCAGCAGCTTGGTATATGGACAGGGGGAAGGCTACACCTTC. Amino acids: CASSLVYGQGEGYTF.

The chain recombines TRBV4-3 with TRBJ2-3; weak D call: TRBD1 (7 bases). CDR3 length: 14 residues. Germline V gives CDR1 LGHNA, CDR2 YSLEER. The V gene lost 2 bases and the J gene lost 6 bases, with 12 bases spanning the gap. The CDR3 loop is CASSQQGGADTQYF. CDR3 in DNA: TGCGCCAGCAGCCAACAGGGGGGCGCGGATACGCAGTATTTT.

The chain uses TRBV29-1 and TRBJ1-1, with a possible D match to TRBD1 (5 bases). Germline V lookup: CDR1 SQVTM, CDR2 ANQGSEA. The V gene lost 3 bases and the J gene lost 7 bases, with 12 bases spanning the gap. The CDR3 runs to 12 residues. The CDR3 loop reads CSVEEGRIEAFF. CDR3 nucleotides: TGCAGCGTTGAGGAGGGGCGGATTGAAGCTTTCTTT.

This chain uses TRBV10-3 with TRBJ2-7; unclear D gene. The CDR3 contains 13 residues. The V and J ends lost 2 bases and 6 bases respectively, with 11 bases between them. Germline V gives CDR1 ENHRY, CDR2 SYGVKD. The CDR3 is CAISEGLGREQYF. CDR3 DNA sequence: TGTGCCATCAGTGAGGGCCTAGGCCGCGAGCAGTACTTC.

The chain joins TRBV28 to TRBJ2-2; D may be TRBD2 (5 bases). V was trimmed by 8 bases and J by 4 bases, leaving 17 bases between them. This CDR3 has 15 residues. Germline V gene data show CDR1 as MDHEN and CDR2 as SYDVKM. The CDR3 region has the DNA TGTGCCAGCGGGCTGGCAGGAGGTAGCACCGGGGAGCTGTTTTTT. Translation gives CASGLAGGSTGELFF.

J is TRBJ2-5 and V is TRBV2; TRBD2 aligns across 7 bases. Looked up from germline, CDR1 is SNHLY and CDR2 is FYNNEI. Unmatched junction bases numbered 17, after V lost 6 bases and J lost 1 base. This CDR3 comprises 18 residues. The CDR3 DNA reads TGTGCCAGCAGGCCAGGAAAGCTAAGTTTAGCGGGCCAAGAGACCCAGTACTTC. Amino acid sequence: CASRPGKLSLAGQETQYF.

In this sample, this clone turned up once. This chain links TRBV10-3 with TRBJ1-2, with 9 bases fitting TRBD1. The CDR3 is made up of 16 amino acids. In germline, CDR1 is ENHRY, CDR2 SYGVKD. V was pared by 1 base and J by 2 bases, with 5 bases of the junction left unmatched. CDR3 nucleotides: TGTGCCATCAGTGAGTTAGGGACAGGGACGAACTATGGCTACACCTTC. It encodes CAISELGTGTNYGYTF.